This passage covers 4 T cell receptor beta chains from one sample sequenced in a study of T-cell reconstitution after alpha-beta-depleted transplantation in children. During its preparation, the TCRbeta library received unique molecular identifiers. TCRdb recomputed calls from the PCR reads with MiXCR, one row per CDR3 protein. The sample lists a few hundred thousand distinct CDR3 sequences, over 10% occurring once. The sample was PBMCs, mostly from graft donor cells, taken 360 days after TCRalphabeta/CD19-depleted stem cell transplant. Receptors originate from a male patient aged 10 to 17 who had a stem cell transplant for acute myeloid leukemia, so the T cells may come from the graft donor.

This chain links TRBV6-2 or TRBV6-3 with TRBJ2-3; possibly TRBD1 for D (5 bases). The CDR3 covers 15 residues. Germline V gene sequence: CDR1 MNHEY, CDR2 SVGEGT. The V end was cut by 4 bases, the J end by 0 bases, with 11 bases between. The CDR3 loop is CASSWGYKSTDTQYF. The CDR3 coding sequence is TGTGCCAGCAGTTGGGGCTATAAAAGCACAGATACGCAGTATTTT.

The chain recombines TRBV6-2 or TRBV6-3 with TRBJ2-3; 7 bases line up with TRBD1. Germline V gene data show CDR1 as MNHEY and CDR2 as SVGEGT. V dropped 6 bases and J dropped 2; count of bases not matched to a gene: 8. The CDR3 covers 15 residues. For the CDR3, the DNA is TGTGCCAGCAGCTCCGGGACAGTCTACACAGATACGCAGTATTTT. Its translation: CASSSGTVYTDTQYF.

This chain uses TRBV6-5 with TRBJ2-7; possible D gene TRBD1, 5 bases. The V gene's germline CDR1 is MNHEY and CDR2 SVGAGI. V dropped 2 bases and J dropped 2 bases, with 7 bases sitting between them. The CDR3 is made up of 13 amino acids. CDR3 residues: CASSYTRAYEQYF. CDR3 nucleotide sequence: TGTGCCAGCAGTTACACCAGGGCCTACGAGCAGTACTTC.

J is TRBJ1-2 and V is TRBV7-2; 9 nucleotides line up with TRBD1. Germline assignment: CDR1 SGHTA and CDR2 FQGNSA. Trimming took 0 bases from V and 8 from J; bases not matched to a gene: 7. This CDR3 comprises 15 residues. CDR3 protein: CASSLAGTGFGGYTF. The CDR3 nucleotides read TGTGCCAGCAGCTTAGCCGGGACAGGGTTTGGAGGCTACACCTTC.